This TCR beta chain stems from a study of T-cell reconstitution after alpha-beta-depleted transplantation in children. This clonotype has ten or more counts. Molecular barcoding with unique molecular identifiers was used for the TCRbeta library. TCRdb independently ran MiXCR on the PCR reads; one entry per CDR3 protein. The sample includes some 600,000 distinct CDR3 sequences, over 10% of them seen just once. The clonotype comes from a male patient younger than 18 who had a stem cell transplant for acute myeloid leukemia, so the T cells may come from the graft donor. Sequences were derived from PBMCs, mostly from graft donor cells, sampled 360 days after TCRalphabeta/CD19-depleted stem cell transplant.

In DNA, the CDR3 is TGTGCCAGCAGTTATAGAGGGCTTAGCACAGATACGCAGTATTTT. This encodes CASSYRGLSTDTQYF. The chain employs TRBV6-5 and TRBJ2-3, with D tentatively TRBD2 (5 bases). The CDR3 has 15 amino acids. V lost 3 bases, J lost 0 bases, and 10 bases lay in between. Germline CDR1 MNHEY, CDR2 SVGAGI.